These 18 T cell receptor beta chains originate from one sample sequenced in a study of T cell repertoires in cytomegalovirus infection. No antigens are known for them. A single record per CDR3 protein comes from TCRdb applying MiXCR to the reads. The profile shows around 340,000 distinct CDR3 sequences, just under 30% of them singletons. This specimen consisted of cultured PBMCs, obtained from culture after CMV antigen stimulation. Receptor source: a human donor in good health (CMV status not recorded). Some clones in this sample may be carry-over from other donors' samples.

The chain has TRBV5-4 and TRBJ1-3; D possibly corresponds to TRBD1 (5 bases). From germline, CDR1 is SGHNT and CDR2 YYREEE (reference sequence). The CDR3 runs to 15 residues. V was shortened by 4 bases and J by 0 bases, with 11 bases between the two germline ends. The CDR3 DNA reads TGTGCCAGCAGCGCGACAGCAAACTCTGGAAACACCATATATTTT. Encoded protein: CASSATANSGNTIYF.

The J gene is TRBJ2-4, the V gene TRBV20-1; D is tentatively TRBD1 or TRBD2 (5 bases each). CDR1 DFQATT and CDR2 SNEGSKA come from the germline V gene (reference sequence). The CDR3 has 14 residues. V lost 6 bases, J lost 0 bases, and 12 bases lay in between. CDR3 loop: CSATRDLAKNIQYF. The CDR3 DNA sequence: TGCAGTGCCACCCGGGACCTAGCCAAAAACATTCAGTACTTC.

The V gene is TRBV20-1, the J gene TRBJ2-7; D remains unclear. The CDR3 loop spans 15 amino acids. The ends were cut back, 0 bases at V and 2 bases at J, with 14 bases in the middle. Germline CDR1 and CDR2: DFQATT and SNEGSKA (reference sequence). The DNA for the CDR3 is TGCAGTGCTAGAGATCCCCCAACCAACCCCTACGAGCAGTACTTC. This sequence encodes CSARDPPTNPYEQYF.

The chain couples TRBV25-1 to TRBJ1-1; D is unclear. This CDR3 is built from 13 residues. Germline loops: CDR1 MGHDK, CDR2 SYGVNS. Trimming shortened V by 0 bases and J by 5 bases, and 7 bases separated the two germline ends. The CDR3 DNA follows: TGTGCCAGCAGTGAATATGGGTGGACTGAAGCTTTCTTT. The encoded protein is CASSEYGWTEAFF.

This clonotype was observed many times. The chain carries TRBV7-3 and TRBJ2-1, with 12 positions matching TRBD2. Germline-derived CDR1 and CDR2 are SGHTA and FQGTGA. There are 16 residues in the CDR3. Germline trimming cut 4 bases from V and 3 bases from J; bases unmatched to any gene: 4. CDR3 amino acids: CASSSTGLAGYNEQFF. The CDR3 DNA follows: TGTGCCAGCAGCTCGACGGGACTAGCGGGCTACAATGAGCAGTTCTTC.

This clonotype was seen only a few times. The chain employs TRBV28 and TRBJ1-2, with 9 bases identical to TRBD1. The CDR3 extends over 16 amino acids. Germline-derived CDR1 and CDR2 are MDHEN and SYDVKM. With 6 bases clipped from V and 4 bases from J, the junction kept 12 bases outside the gene matches. Here the CDR3 DNA reads TGTGCCAGCAGAGGACAACCCGGGACAGGGTCCTATGGCTACACCTTC. It translates to CASRGQPGTGSYGYTF.

The chain carries TRBV12-3 or TRBV12-4 and TRBJ2-3, with TRBD2 matching over 9 bases. Unmatched junction bases numbered 14, after V lost 4 bases and J lost 0 bases. The CDR3 sequence is 19 residues long. CDR3 region: CASSSGKGAGGTSTDTQYF. The CDR3 DNA sequence: TGTGCCAGCAGTTCTGGGAAAGGGGCGGGAGGGACTAGCACAGATACGCAGTATTTT.

This clonotype was recorded at least ten times. The chain joins TRBV20-1 to TRBJ2-7, with 8 bases fitting TRBD2. The V segment lost 3 bases and the J segment 9 bases; nucleotides outside the gene matches: 19. The CDR3 runs 16 residues. Germline V gives CDR1 DFQATT, CDR2 SNEGSKA (reference sequence). The CDR3 sequence is CSASQPSSGSGSVQYF. CDR3 DNA: TGCAGTGCTAGCCAGCCGTCCAGCGGGAGTGGAAGTGTGCAGTACTTC.

This clonotype was observed a few times. The rearrangement joins TRBV5-1 to TRBJ2-5; D tentatively fits TRBD1 or TRBD2 (5 bases each). Germline V gene lookup returns CDR1 SGHRS and CDR2 YFSETQ. The CDR3 has 13 amino acids. V lost 4 bases, J lost 3 bases, and 10 bases lay in between. The CDR3: CASSTGTKETQYF. DNA for the CDR3: TGCGCCAGCAGCACCGGGACGAAAGAGACCCAGTACTTC.

This clonotype has a count of ten or more. This sequence joins TRBV27 and TRBJ2-6, with D unclear. Trimming took off 4 bases at V and 0 bases at J, with 7 bases between the two ends. The CDR3 contains 15 residues. Germline-derived CDR1 and CDR2 are MNHEY and SMNVEV (reference sequence). CDR3 region: CASSSPSSGANVLTF. In nucleotides, the CDR3 is TGTGCCAGCAGTTCACCTAGCTCTGGGGCCAACGTCCTGACTTTC. Filled out from reference TRBV27 and TRBJ2-6, the complete variable domain reads EAQVTQNPRYLITVTGKKLTVTCSQNMNHEYMSWYRQDPGLGLRQIYYSMNVEVTDKGDVPEGYKVSRKEKRNFPLILESPSPNQTSLYFCASSSPSSGANVLTFGAGSRLTVL.

The chain couples TRBV9 to TRBJ2-1; D is possibly TRBD2 (6 bases). The CDR3 length is 13 residues. V was shortened by 4 bases and J by 9 bases, with 14 bases between the two germline ends. CDR1 SGDLS and CDR2 YYNGEE come from the germline V gene. The CDR3 region is CASSLPGVREQFF. The CDR3 bases are TGTGCCAGCAGCCTCCCGGGGGTCCGTGAGCAGTTCTTC.

The chain uses TRBV28 and TRBJ1-2; D not certain. The CDR3 runs to 14 residues. Germline-derived CDR1 and CDR2 are MDHEN and SYDVKM. V was cut by 3 bases and J by 0 bases, with 8 bases left in between. This chain's CDR3 is CASSFQVTNYGYTF. The CDR3 DNA is TGTGCCAGCAGTTTCCAGGTTACTAACTATGGCTACACCTTC.

This clonotype was observed many times. The chain is built from TRBV6-6 and TRBJ2-3, with TRBD2 identical over 11 bases. CDR1 and CDR2 (germline): MNHNY, SVGAGI (reference sequence). The CDR3 loop spans 16 amino acids. Trimming at V came to 5 bases and at J to 11 bases, leaving 15 bases not matched to a gene. The CDR3 bases are TGTGCCAGCAGTCCCCCATTTACTAGCGGGAGTCATGTGCAGTATTTT. Amino acids: CASSPPFTSGSHVQYF.

This clonotype was detected a few times. DNA for the CDR3: TGCGCCAGCAGCCAAGGGGGGATCACATCCACAGATACGCAGTATTTT. Translating gives CASSQGGITSTDTQYF. V usage is TRBV4-1 and J usage is TRBJ2-3; D may correspond to TRBD1 or TRBD2 (5 bases each). V lost 1 base, J lost 2 bases, and 13 bases lay in between. The CDR3 is 16 amino acids. CDR1 and CDR2 (germline): MGHRA, YSYEKL.

This clonotype has a handful of counts. This chain joins TRBV10-3 and TRBJ2-5, with TRBD2 matching over 16 bases. In germline, CDR1 is ENHRY, CDR2 SYGVKD. V shed 5 bases and J 5 bases; nucleotides not matched to a gene: 11. This CDR3 region has 18 residues. The CDR3 DNA follows: TGTGCCATCAGTTCCGGGACTAGCGGGAGGGCCCTCGCGGAGACCCAGTACTTC. Amino acid sequence: CAISSGTSGRALAETQYF.

This clonotype has ten or more counts. V gene TRBV7-8 combines with J gene TRBJ1-5; possibly TRBD1 for D (5 bases). V shed 3 bases and J shed 7 bases, with 16 bases lying between them. CDR3 length: 15 residues. The germline V gene encodes CDR1 SGHVS and CDR2 FQNEAQ. CDR3 bases: TGTGCCAGCAGCTTGTGGGGCAGGGCCCGGCAGCCCCAGCATTTT. It specifies CASSLWGRARQPQHF.

In its sample, this clonotype was seen a few times. The CDR3 protein is CASSLGDAGNQPQHF. The CDR3 DNA reads as TGTGCCAGCAGCTTAGGGGACGCTGGGAATCAGCCCCAGCATTTT. This chain connects TRBV11-2 to TRBJ1-5; perhaps TRBD1 as D (5 bases). Trimming left V 1 base short and J 4 bases short, with 11 bases between. The CDR3 sequence is 15 residues long. Looked up from germline, CDR1 is SGHAT and CDR2 is FQNNGV.

V usage is TRBV6-1 and J usage is TRBJ1-5; possible D gene TRBD1, 5 bases. The V end was cut by 3 bases, the J end by 7 bases, with 13 bases between. The CDR3 runs to 14 residues. Per the germline V gene, CDR1 is MNHNS and CDR2 is SASEGT. DNA of the CDR3: TGTGCCAGCAGTGAGGGGGACCAATTGCAGCCCCAGCATTTT. Translating it yields CASSEGDQLQPQHF.